These 23 T cell receptor beta chains came from one sample sequenced in a study of early T cells in non-severe SARS-CoV-2 infection. MiXCR, run by TCRdb on the 5' RACE reads, gives a single entry per CDR3 protein. The sample lists under 60,000 distinct CDR3 sequences; about 8.2% were seen once. Sequencing input: whole blood. Source of these receptors: an adult who was a healthcare worker with PCR-confirmed SARS-CoV-2 infection or an uninfected control (not recorded which).

The J gene is TRBJ1-2, the V gene TRBV7-9; 7 positions match TRBD1. CDR3 length: 17 amino acids. V lost 2 bases and J lost 1; bases outside the gene matches: 10. Germline V gene lookup returns CDR1 SEHNR and CDR2 FQNEAQ (reference sequence). CDR3 DNA: TGTGCCAGCAGCTTATCAGACAGGGCCAGGTTTAACTATGGCTACACCTTC. It translates to CASSLSDRARFNYGYTF.

This clonotype showed up just a few times. The chain joins TRBV9 to TRBJ1-5; D remains unclear. The CDR3 contains 15 residues. The V and J ends lost 0 bases and 0 bases respectively, with 7 bases between them. Germline V lookup: CDR1 SGDLS, CDR2 YYNGEE. CDR3 protein: CASSVVPDSNQPQHF. The CDR3 coding sequence is TGTGCCAGCAGCGTAGTGCCAGATAGCAATCAGCCCCAGCATTTT.

With regard to this clonotype: At one end the junction does not follow the germline gene, possibly because of a read error. This rearrangement joins TRBV10-3 to TRBJ2-1; TRBD2 aligns across 7 bases. This CDR3 has 13 amino acids. The germline V gene encodes CDR1 ENHRY and CDR2 SYGVKD. The CDR3 sequence: CVISSGLYNEQFF. In nucleotides, the CDR3 is TGTGTCATCAGTTCGGGACTATACAATGAGCAGTTCTTC.

About this clonotype itself: A much larger clone differs from this one at a single base, so this may be a read error. The V and J genes are TRBV6-2 or TRBV6-3 and TRBJ2-1; D unclear. This CDR3 has 13 residues. Germline lookup yields CDR1 MNHEY and CDR2 SVGEGT. The CDR3 spells CASSSFPNNELFF. In nucleotides, the CDR3 is TGTGCCAGCAGTAGCTTTCCAAACAATGAGCTGTTCTTC.

In its sample, this clonotype was seen many times. This chain links TRBV20-1 with TRBJ2-7; 7 nucleotides agree with TRBD2. Germline CDR1 DFQATT, CDR2 SNEGSKA (reference sequence). Trimming cost V 0 bases and J 3 bases; bases outside gene matches: 11. There are 16 residues in the CDR3. CDR3 amino acids: CSARDRRGITVYEQYF. The CDR3 DNA is TGCAGTGCTAGAGATCGGCGGGGGATAACTGTCTACGAGCAGTACTTC.

The chain carries TRBV20-1 and TRBJ2-5; D unresolved. CDR3 length: 12 amino acids. Per the germline V gene, CDR1 is DFQATT and CDR2 is SNEGSKA (reference sequence). Trimming took 0 bases from V and 6 from J, leaving 8 bases between them. CDR3 nucleotide sequence: TGCAGTGCTAGAGAAGGCGTTCAGACCCAGTACTTC. This codes for CSAREGVQTQYF.

CDR3 sequence: CASIEGDSGSWAEQYF. The CDR3 nucleotides are TGTGCCAGCATCGAAGGGGATAGCGGGAGTTGGGCCGAGCAGTACTTC. The chain couples TRBV2 to TRBJ2-7; 9 bases map to TRBD2. This CDR3 region has 16 residues. V shed 7 bases and J 6 bases; nucleotides not matched to a gene: 16. Germline CDR1 SNHLY, CDR2 FYNNEI.

This clonotype was detected ten times or more. V and J are TRBV4-2 and TRBJ1-1; D unresolved. V lost 3 bases to trimming and J lost 7 bases, with 9 bases between them. Looked up from germline, CDR1 is LGHNA and CDR2 is YNFKEQ. CDR3 length: 12 amino acids. CDR3 DNA sequence: TGTGCCAGCAGCCAGCCGGATCTTGAAGCTTTCTTT. This sequence encodes CASSQPDLEAFF.

A few counts support this clonotype. The chain is built from TRBV7-6 and TRBJ2-5; 14 bases align to TRBD2. V was clipped by 5 bases and J by 7 bases; unmatched bases: 3. Germline CDR1 reads SGHVS; CDR2 reads FNYEAQ. The CDR3 covers 14 residues. The CDR3: CASSPTSGGATQYF. DNA of the CDR3: TGTGCCAGCAGCCCGACTAGCGGGGGGGCGACCCAGTACTTC.

This rearrangement joins TRBV4-3 to TRBJ2-7, with unresolved D. V lost 1 base and J lost 1, with 5 bases in between. Germline-derived CDR1 and CDR2 are LGHNA and YSLEER. This CDR3 spans 13 amino acids. The CDR3 region is CASSQGKSYEQYF. In DNA, the CDR3 is TGCGCCAGCAGCCAAGGGAAGTCCTACGAGCAGTACTTC.

J is TRBJ1-1 and V is TRBV5-6; weak D call: TRBD1 (5 bases). V was trimmed by 5 bases and J by 6 bases, leaving 14 bases between them. Germline CDR1 and CDR2: SGHDT and YYEEEE. The length of the CDR3 is 13 residues. Here the CDR3 reads CASRSSGKPEAFF. For the CDR3, the DNA is TGTGCCAGCAGATCCTCAGGGAAGCCTGAAGCTTTCTTT.

This clonotype was observed at least ten times. This chain uses TRBV27 with TRBJ1-2, with D hard to call. The CDR3 spans 15 residues. The germline CDR1 and CDR2 sequences are MNHEY and SMNVEV (reference sequence). V dropped 6 bases and J dropped 0 bases, with 14 bases sitting between them. DNA of the CDR3: TGTGCCAGCAGAGCCCGACCGGAAGCTAACTATGGCTACACCTTC. Translating it yields CASRARPEANYGYTF.

This clonotype was detected only once. The genes are TRBV2 and TRBJ1-6, with D perhaps TRBD1 (5 bases). The CDR3 extends over 13 amino acids. V dropped 2 bases and J dropped 10 bases, with 9 bases sitting between them. Looked up from germline, CDR1 is SNHLY and CDR2 is FYNNEI. DNA for the CDR3: TGTGCCAGCAGTGAACGGACACAATCACCCCTCCACTTT. This codes for CASSERTQSPLHF.

This clonotype was recorded a few times. The V call is TRBV4-2, the J call TRBJ1-2; TRBD1 is a possible D gene (5 bases). Trimming took off 1 base at V and 4 bases at J, with 16 bases between the two ends. This CDR3 is built from 16 residues. Germline-derived CDR1 and CDR2 are LGHNA and YNFKEQ. This CDR3 is CASSQVTLQESYGYTF. The CDR3 DNA reads as TGTGCCAGCAGCCAAGTAACCTTACAGGAGAGCTATGGCTACACCTTC.

This clonotype turned up a few times. The gene calls are TRBV7-9 and TRBJ1-1; 9 bases align to TRBD1. The ends lost 5 bases at V and 4 bases at J; junction bases unmatched: 2. Germline V CDR1 and CDR2: SEHNR, FQNEAQ (reference sequence). This CDR3 region has 13 residues. The CDR3 region has the DNA TGTGCCAGCAGCGCACAGGGGGCCACTGAAGCTTTCTTT. This gives the protein CASSAQGATEAFF.

This clonotype was counted at least ten times. The chain is built from TRBV4-1 and TRBJ1-2; TRBD1 is a possible D gene (6 bases). Trimming took 1 base from V and 6 from J, leaving 15 bases between them. Germline CDR1 and CDR2: MGHRA and YSYEKL. The CDR3 loop spans 15 amino acids. The CDR3 bases are TGCGCCAGCAGCCAAGGGGCCGGACAGTGGAATGGCTACACCTTC. Encoded protein: CASSQGAGQWNGYTF.

This clonotype has ten or more counts. CDR3 sequence: CASSLRQGRFSGPEAFF. CDR3 in DNA: TGTGCCAGCAGCTTGCGACAGGGCAGATTCTCTGGTCCAGAAGCTTTCTTT. The V call is TRBV5-4, the J call TRBJ1-1; 7 bases are shared with TRBD1. This CDR3 contains 17 residues. Unmatched junction bases numbered 17, after V lost 1 base and J lost 8 bases. CDR1 SGHNT and CDR2 YYREEE come from the germline V gene (reference sequence).

The sample holds a few counts of this clonotype. The chain joins TRBV19 to TRBJ1-5, with 8 bases matching TRBD1. The V segment lost 0 bases and the J segment 2 bases; nucleotides outside the gene matches: 0. The CDR3 has 15 residues. Germline lookup yields CDR1 LNHDA and CDR2 SQIVND (reference sequence). In DNA, the CDR3 is TGTGCCAGTAGTATAGAGGACAGGGGCAATCAGCCCCAGCATTTT. It codes for CASSIEDRGNQPQHF. Supplemented by reference TRBV19 and TRBJ1-5, the full variable domain reads DGGITQSPKYLFRKEGQNVTLSCEQNLNHDAMYWYRQDPGQGLRLIYYSQIVNDFQKGDIAEGYSVSREKKESFPLTVTSAQKNPTAFYLCASSIEDRGNQPQHFGDGTRLSIL.

This clonotype was counted between two and nine times. The V and J genes are TRBV5-1 and TRBJ1-1; 7 bases fit TRBD1. CDR3 size: 13 residues. V lost 3 bases and J lost 4; bases outside the gene matches: 3. CDR1 is SGHRS, CDR2 YFSETQ, per germline. The CDR3 protein is CASSSGQVTEAFF. DNA for the CDR3: TGCGCCAGCAGCTCCGGACAGGTCACTGAAGCTTTCTTT. The entire variable domain, with the rest obtained from reference TRBV5-1 and TRBJ1-1, is as follows: KAGVTQTPRYLIKTRGQQVTLSCSPISGHRSVSWYQQTPGQGLQFLFEYFSETQRNKGNFPGRFSGRQFSNSRSEMNVSTLELGDSALYLCASSSGQVTEAFFGQGTRLTVV.

This clonotype has ten or more counts. The CDR3: CASSPSSGLAPYEQYF. The DNA of the CDR3 is TGTGCCAGCAGCCCGTCTTCGGGACTAGCCCCCTACGAGCAGTACTTC. The J gene is TRBJ2-7, the V gene TRBV7-2, with TRBD2 matching over 9 bases. Unmatched junction bases numbered 10, after V lost 5 bases and J lost 2 bases. This CDR3 has 16 amino acids. Germline V CDR1 and CDR2: SGHTA, FQGNSA.

This clonotype was counted between two and nine times. The J gene is TRBJ1-6, the V gene TRBV12-3 or TRBV12-4; D remains unclear. Trimming shortened V by 2 bases and J by 7 bases, and 6 bases separated the two germline ends. This CDR3 has 13 residues. This CDR3 reads CASSLSVNSPLHF. The CDR3 bases are TGTGCCAGCAGTTTAAGCGTAAATTCACCCCTCCACTTT.

A single count supports this clonotype. CDR3 sequence (DNA): TGTGCCAGCAGCCCAATACGCTCCTACGAGCAGTACTTC. It yields the protein CASSPIRSYEQYF. The chain carries TRBV7-9 and TRBJ2-7; no firm D call. The germline V gene encodes CDR1 SEHNR and CDR2 FQNEAQ (reference sequence). V was cut by 5 bases and J by 0 bases, with 8 bases left in between. This CDR3 is 13 amino acids long.

This clonotype was picked up a small number of times. The rearrangement uses TRBV18 and TRBJ1-2; no firm D call. The germline V gene encodes CDR1 KGHSH and CDR2 LQKENI. Trimming shortened V by 6 bases and J by 6 bases, and 17 bases separated the two germline ends. The CDR3 is made up of 14 amino acids. The DNA for the CDR3 is TGTGCCAGCTCCCCAATGGACCGGGCAGATGGCTACACCTTC. Amino acid sequence: CASSPMDRADGYTF.